The 24 T cell receptor beta chains below all came from one sample that was sequenced in a study of shared clonotypes between healthy human individuals (dated by TCRdb to 2020 to 2021). Library prep was done by the immunoSEQ multiplex PCR assay. Held by TCRdb, this immuneACCESS table contains in-frame sequences only and omits some clones. Under half of the omission traces to an unresolved V gene where checked; the cause of the rest is unknown. The sample table contains more than 2 million clones; only one count was recorded for around 95% of them. Around 0.13% of the sample goes to the ten largest clones. Sequencing input: naive CD4+ T cells sorted from blood. The sample's cell subset or site label, decoded: CD45RA+ positively selected. The receptors stem from a young man in good health.

V and J are TRBV28 and TRBJ2-7, with unresolved D. V was trimmed by 6 bases and J by 0 bases, leaving 9 bases between them. CDR3 length equals 13 residues. CDR1 MDHEN and CDR2 SYDVKM come from the germline V gene. CDR3 region: CASRLQFSYEQYF. In DNA, the CDR3 is TGTGCCAGCAGGCTACAGTTCTCCTACGAGCAGTACTTC. Full variable domain (rest looked up from reference TRBV28 and TRBJ2-7): DVKVTQSSRYLVKRTGEKVFLECVQDMDHENMFWYRQDPGLGLRLIYFSYDVKMKEKGDIPEGYSVSREKKERFSLILESASTNQTSMYLCASRLQFSYEQYFGPGTRLTVT.

The V gene is TRBV10-3, the J gene TRBJ2-5, with D unresolved. The germline gives CDR1 ENHRY, CDR2 SYGVKD. Trimming stripped 6 bases from V and 5 bases from J, with 7 bases between. This CDR3 comprises 11 residues. The CDR3 region is CAISPPETQYF. CDR3 in DNA: TGTGCCATCAGCCCGCCCGAGACCCAGTACTTC.

The CDR3 coding sequence is TGTGCCAGCAGCTTGAGGCAGGGCCCTTACAATGAGCAGTTCTTC. It encodes CASSLRQGPYNEQFF. The chain has TRBV7-9 and TRBJ2-1, with D possibly TRBD1 on 5 matching bases. The CDR3 has 15 amino acids. Between the trimmed V and J ends, which lost 3 bases and 4 bases, there was a span of 13 bases. Germline CDR1 SEHNR, CDR2 FQNEAQ (reference sequence).

This chain links TRBV5-1 with TRBJ2-5; D not resolved. The CDR3 is 16 amino acids. Germline V gives CDR1 SGHRS, CDR2 YFSETQ. The ends were cut back, 2 bases at V and 2 bases at J, with 16 bases in the middle. CDR3 sequence (DNA): TGCGCCAGCAGCTTTATCGGCGGCAGCTTACAAGAGACCCAGTACTTC. The encoded protein is CASSFIGGSLQETQYF.

This clone was detected once. V gene TRBV28 combines with J gene TRBJ1-1; possibly TRBD1 for D (6 bases). Trimming pared 2 bases from V and 1 base from J, leaving 11 bases between. This CDR3 region has 15 residues. Germline V lookup: CDR1 MDHEN, CDR2 SYDVKM. In nucleotides, the CDR3 is TGTGCCAGCAGTTTACAGGGGATCGGGAACACTGAAGCTTTCTTT. It encodes CASSLQGIGNTEAFF.

The chain carries TRBV18 and TRBJ1-5; 9 bases agree with TRBD1. J was trimmed by 5 bases and V by 4 bases; bases with no gene match: 3. CDR1 and CDR2 from the germline V gene are KGHSH and LQKENI. There are 14 residues in the CDR3. The CDR3 DNA sequence: TGTGCCAGCTCACTACAGGGGGCCCATCAGCCCCAGCATTTT. It specifies CASSLQGAHQPQHF.

The rearrangement joins TRBV27 to TRBJ2-1; 13 bases line up with TRBD2. J lost 2 bases, V lost 2 bases, and 9 bases had no gene match. The germline CDR1 and CDR2 sequences are MNHEY and SMNVEV (reference sequence). CDR3 length: 19 amino acids. The CDR3 sequence is CASSLPRTSGSGAYNEQFF. The CDR3 DNA follows: TGTGCCAGCAGTTTACCCCGGACTAGCGGGAGTGGGGCCTACAATGAGCAGTTCTTC.

The chain is built from TRBV5-4 and TRBJ2-3, with 8 nucleotides matching TRBD1. Trimming at V came to 0 bases and at J to 4 bases, leaving 4 bases not matched to a gene. The CDR3 is made up of 15 amino acids. The germline gives CDR1 SGHNT, CDR2 YYREEE (reference sequence). The CDR3 DNA follows: TGTGCCAGCAGCTTGGATCTACAGGGGGCAGATACGCAGTATTTT. Amino acid sequence: CASSLDLQGADTQYF.

The chain links TRBV5-4 to TRBJ2-1; TRBD2 agrees at 8 bases. Germline assignment: CDR1 SGHNT and CDR2 YYREEE (reference sequence). The CDR3 contains 15 residues. V dropped 4 bases and J dropped 3; count of bases not matched to a gene: 6. The CDR3: CASSPWTSYYNEQFF. In DNA, the CDR3 is TGTGCCAGCAGCCCCTGGACTAGCTACTACAATGAGCAGTTCTTC.

The rearrangement joins TRBV28 to TRBJ2-2, with a tentative D call TRBD2 (5 bases). The V gene's germline CDR1 is MDHEN and CDR2 SYDVKM. This CDR3 is 13 amino acids long. Between the trimmed V and J ends, which lost 8 bases and 6 bases, there was a span of 13 bases. The chain's CDR3 is CASRGKWAGELFF. The DNA of the CDR3 is TGTGCCAGCCGAGGGAAATGGGCCGGGGAGCTGTTTTTT. Filled out from reference TRBV28 and TRBJ2-2, the complete variable domain reads DVKVTQSSRYLVKRTGEKVFLECVQDMDHENMFWYRQDPGLGLRLIYFSYDVKMKEKGDIPEGYSVSREKKERFSLILESASTNQTSMYLCASRGKWAGELFFGEGSRLTVL.

The V and J genes are TRBV7-9 and TRBJ2-3, with 13 bases lining up with TRBD2. Germline assignment: CDR1 SEHNR and CDR2 FQNEAQ (reference sequence). CDR3 size: 16 residues. V was clipped by 5 bases and J by 2 bases; unmatched bases: 4. The CDR3, as DNA: TGTGCCAGCAGCCTGGGACTAGCGGGACCCACAGATACGCAGTATTTT. Amino acids: CASSLGLAGPTDTQYF.

V gene TRBV9 combines with J gene TRBJ2-7; possible D gene TRBD2, 6 bases. This CDR3 comprises 14 residues. V lost 7 bases to trimming and J lost 2 bases, with 16 bases between them. CDR1 is SGDLS and CDR2 is YYNGEE in the germline V gene. This CDR3 reads CASSDKAGTYEQYF. DNA for the CDR3: TGTGCCAGCTCAGATAAGGCGGGAACCTACGAGCAGTACTTC.

The V and J genes are TRBV5-1 and TRBJ2-5, with TRBD2 as a possible D gene (7 bases). The CDR3 is 15 amino acids. The V end lost 1 base, the J end lost 2 bases, and 12 bases lay between the germline ends. The germline gives CDR1 SGHRS, CDR2 YFSETQ. This chain's CDR3 is CASSLTGGLQETQYF. The CDR3 bases are TGCGCCAGCAGCTTGACGGGGGGCCTTCAAGAGACCCAGTACTTC.

V and J are TRBV10-3 and TRBJ1-4; 9 bases align to TRBD1. CDR1 is ENHRY, CDR2 SYGVKD, per germline. The CDR3 is 15 amino acids. V shed 6 bases and J 8 bases; nucleotides not matched to a gene: 10. CDR3 sequence: CAISQRDRVGEKLFF. The CDR3 nucleotides read TGTGCCATCAGCCAAAGGGACAGGGTGGGAGAAAAACTGTTTTTT.

The V call is TRBV29-1, the J call TRBJ2-1; a possible D gene is TRBD1 (6 bases). Germline lookup yields CDR1 SQVTM and CDR2 ANQGSEA. This CDR3 spans 15 amino acids. The germline V and J ends were trimmed by 5 bases and 1 base, with 15 bases remaining between them. The CDR3 region is CSVSPQGTSYNEQFF. The CDR3 bases are TGCAGCGTTAGCCCTCAGGGGACATCCTACAATGAGCAGTTCTTC.

This chain links TRBV5-1 with TRBJ1-4, with 12 bases lining up with TRBD1. Germline V gene lookup returns CDR1 SGHRS and CDR2 YFSETQ. This CDR3 is 15 amino acids long. Trimming at V came to 0 bases and at J to 11 bases, leaving 5 bases not matched to a gene. The CDR3 is CASSLDGTGGSKLFF. CDR3 DNA sequence: TGCGCCAGCAGCTTGGATGGGACAGGGGGCTCCAAACTGTTTTTT.

This chain uses TRBV5-4 with TRBJ2-1; weak D call: TRBD2 (7 bases). The CDR3 extends over 16 amino acids. The germline V gene encodes CDR1 SGHNT and CDR2 YYREEE (reference sequence). The V end lost 4 bases, the J end lost 0 bases, and 14 bases lay between the germline ends. The CDR3 loop reads CASSPRGGSSYNEQFF. CDR3 sequence (DNA): TGTGCCAGCAGCCCAAGGGGGGGGAGCTCCTACAATGAGCAGTTCTTC.

V and J are TRBV9 and TRBJ1-1; 7 nucleotides agree with TRBD1. Germline V CDR1 and CDR2: SGDLS, YYNGEE. The ends lost 6 bases at V and 3 bases at J; junction bases unmatched: 5. CDR3 size: 13 residues. The CDR3 here is CASKQGIDTEAFF. The CDR3 DNA sequence: TGTGCCAGCAAACAGGGGATCGACACTGAAGCTTTCTTT. Based on the CDR3 plus reference TRBV9 and TRBJ1-1, the full variable domain is DSGVTQTPKHLITATGQRVTLRCSPRSGDLSVYWYQQSLDQGLQFLIQYYNGEERAKGNILERFSAQQFPDLHSELNLSSLELGDSALYFCASKQGIDTEAFFGQGTRLTVV.

The chain uses TRBV6-5 and TRBJ2-7; maybe TRBD1 (6 bases). Germline V gene data show CDR1 as MNHEY and CDR2 as SVGAGI. The CDR3 covers 15 residues. Trimming took 2 bases from V and 3 from J, leaving 14 bases between them. CDR3 loop: CASSYRPGTLYEQYF. CDR3 bases: TGTGCCAGCAGTTACCGACCCGGGACACTCTACGAGCAGTACTTC.

This chain connects TRBV7-9 to TRBJ2-7; TRBD2 aligns across 7 bases. The ends lost 1 base at V and 2 bases at J; junction bases unmatched: 2. The CDR3 spans 14 residues. Germline CDR1 SEHNR, CDR2 FQNEAQ (reference sequence). In DNA form, the CDR3 reads TGTGCCAGCAGCTTAGAGCGGGATCCCTACGAGCAGTACTTC. This codes for CASSLERDPYEQYF.

The gene calls are TRBV27 and TRBJ1-1; D may be TRBD1 (6 bases). Germline CDR1 MNHEY, CDR2 SMNVEV (reference sequence). Trimming removed 7 bases at V and 10 bases at J, with 19 bases between. The CDR3 covers 13 residues. CDR3 sequence: CASTRIGGDRAFF. The CDR3 DNA sequence: TGTGCCAGCACTAGGATAGGGGGAGACCGAGCTTTCTTT.

A note on this clone: Other nucleotide sequences in the sample specify the same CDR3. The chain uses TRBV7-2 and TRBJ2-3; 9 bases are a match to TRBD2. CDR3 length equals 16 residues. Germline trimming cut 0 bases from V and 3 bases from J; bases unmatched to any gene: 4. In germline, CDR1 is SGHTA, CDR2 FQGNSA. The chain's CDR3 is CASSLAALAGTDTQYF. The CDR3 coding sequence is TGTGCCAGCAGCTTAGCGGCGCTAGCGGGAACAGATACGCAGTATTTT.

This chain connects TRBV30 to TRBJ2-4; D may correspond to TRBD1 or TRBD2 (5 bases each). CDR3 length equals 13 residues. Germline CDR1 GTSNPN, CDR2 SVGIG (reference sequence). V lost 4 bases and J 3 bases, leaving 10 bases between the germline ends. CDR3 amino acids: CAWNQGVKNIQYF. As DNA, the CDR3 is TGTGCCTGGAATCAGGGAGTCAAAAACATTCAGTACTTC.

The rearrangement uses TRBV5-6 and TRBJ2-7; D remains unclear. V lost 2 bases to trimming and J lost 0 bases, with 9 bases between them. The CDR3 loop spans 14 amino acids. The V gene's germline CDR1 is SGHDT and CDR2 YYEEEE. CDR3 sequence reads: CASSFASISYEQYF. DNA of the CDR3: TGTGCCAGCAGCTTCGCATCCATCTCCTACGAGCAGTACTTC.